This note documents a single T cell receptor (beta chain) sequence. In this sample, this clonotype turned up a few times. Its antigen is unknown. There are no base qualities to consult, and no much larger clone falls within one base. Ophthalmopathy patients had moderately to severely active disease, Clinical Activity Score of at least 3, NOSPECS grade of at least 4, and duration under 3 months. Any patient with an uncontrolled infection, another autoimmune disease, pregnancy or lactation was excluded. Diagnoses were based on clinical symptoms, serum thyroxine and TRAb, thyroid ultrasound and orbital computed tomography. PBMCs were separated from 10 ml of fresh peripheral blood using Ficoll-Paque density gradient centrifugation. Trizol reagent was used to extract total RNA, and RNA quality was then checked on an Agilent 2100 Bioanalyzer. The cysteine opens and the phenylalanine closes a CDR3 of 13 amino acids. This entry keeps only the CDR3 DNA: 39 bases, framed from base 1. V is pared back by 5 bases and J by 8 bases, with 15 bases lying between the germline termini. According to the germline V gene (reference sequence), CDR1 reads LNHDA and CDR2 reads SQIVND.

The sample comes from a study of T cells in Graves' hyperthyroidism and ophthalmopathy (dated by TCRdb to between 2017 and 2020). With respect to the entire study: Peripheral blood samples were taken at initial diagnosis, before any treatment was given. The study also compared thyroid tissue and blood T-cell repertoires from a handful of Graves' hyperthyroidism patients. The 90 to 100 discovery patients were randomly divided into training and test sets at a 7:3 ratio. The paper describes TCR Vbeta CDR3 sequencing of roughly 130 peripheral blood samples, made up of 43 ophthalmopathy patients, 70 to 75 hyperthyroidism patients and 17 progressor patients. After sampling, hyperthyroidism patients received methimazole starting at 30 mg daily, and ophthalmopathy patients received high-dose intravenous methylprednisolone. Prospective prediction of ophthalmopathy was tested in an independent validation cohort consisting of fewer than 20 hyperthyroidism patients and some 15 patients who later progressed to ophthalmopathy. A discovery cohort of roughly 100 patients, 43 with Graves' ophthalmopathy and over 55 with stable Graves' hyperthyroidism, was used to find distinguishing TCR V-J signatures. The paper as a whole reports these results and caveats: Most expanded thyroid clonotypes (frequency above 0.001) were also detected in blood, suggesting blood repertoires may reflect thyroid immune responses. A 13 V-J signature model separated ophthalmopathy from stable hyperthyroidism, with 87.88% sensitivity and around 84% specificity in cross-validation and 80%/75% in testing. Sample size was not statistically predetermined, and blinding of investigators to group allocation was not performed. In validation, the model predicted progression to ophthalmopathy a median of roughly 6.1 months before onset, with 65% to 71% sensitivity and around 76% specificity.

Amplification of TCR beta CDR3 regions was carried out from RNA transcripts. A first-round RT-PCR of the TCR CDR3 used the HTBI primer set with the Qiagen OneStep RT-PCR kit. The libraries were constructed in a second round of multiplex PCR and then size-selected and purified. Paired-end sequencing of the libraries was performed with 100 bp reads on an Illumina HiSeq2000. In the paper's pipeline: SOAPnuke was used to process the raw data, with reads discarded if the reads contained adapters or uncalled bases, had a mean Phred below 15, or lacked an exact constant-primer or identifier match. COPE v1.2.5 was used to merge the high-quality paired reads, and each unique nucleotide sequence was defined as a clonotype. Clonotypes were aligned to IMGT TRBV, TRBD and TRBJ reference segments using MiTCR v1.1. Analysis was restricted to V-J combinations with a frequency above 0.0001, which covered roughly 99% of repertoires. The TCS score was defined as the ratio of F50 (clonal expansion) to E x V (chaos), calculated using BLOSUM62-based TCRdist between CDR3 peptides within each V-J. Welch's t-statistics and random forest reduced 500 to 650 V-J features to roughly 13, which were used in a naive Bayes classifier (R e1071). The public sequencing data were trimmed at Q25 with fastp and processed into clonotypes with MiXCR by TCRdb, which kept only in-frame beta chains. Each entry merges the rows of one CDR3 protein and shows their most common DNA and genes. These V and J calls derive from TCRdb rather than the authors' analysis. For this sample the table gives 400,000 or so distinct CDR3 sequences, of which around 15% were detected only once. The ten largest clones take up roughly a fifth of the sample.

The chain employs TRBV19 and TRBJ1-1; perhaps TRBD1 is the D gene, with 6 bases matching. Sequenced input: blood. The TCR comes from an older woman with Graves' ophthalmopathy. The nucleotides are TGTGCCAGTAGTCCCTCCGGGACATTCGAAGCTTTCTTT. Protein translation: CASSPSGTFEAFF.